This T cell receptor (beta chain) originates from a study of cytomegalovirus exposure and HLA in healthy donors. Measured with immunoSEQ multiplex PCR; TCRdb has only the in-frame clones, and not every one. Among 120,000 to 150,000 clones listed, about 89% were seen once. V was shortened by 7 bases and J by 6 bases, with 13 bases between the two germline ends. CDR3 length: 12 amino acids. In germline, CDR1 is SQVTM, CDR2 ANQGSEA. These donors were members of the approximately 110-subject validation cohort, a group separate from the roughly 670-subject first cohort. Study results and caveats: In the 90 to 150 validation repertoires, more than 85% of cluster scores exceeded 0, per a later analysis. Testing in vitro showed a few CMV-associated chains specific for CMV antigens. Reports described diagnosis of cytomegalovirus status by the classifier as highly specific and sensitive.

Remarks on this clone: Its cognate antigen is unknown.

The rearrangement joins TRBV29-1 to TRBJ2-1; maybe TRBD2 (5 bases). Sequencing was performed on PBMCs. This receptor was taken from a woman younger than 30 in good health and CMV-seropositive. Here the CDR3 DNA reads TGCAGCGCTACCACTAGATTCAATGAGCAGTTCTTC. It encodes CSATTRFNEQFF.